The sequence of this T cell receptor (beta chain) was determined in a study of blood T cell repertoires in COVID-19 (dated by TCRdb to 2020 to 2021). Regarding the complete study: Samples from collaborators originated in the United States, Italy and Spain and spanned both the acute and convalescent phases of COVID-19. Samples were obtained from the ongoing ImmuneRACE study (first 160 participants) and from 1,000 to 1,500 subjects provided by 6 global collaborators. Deeply sampled blood TCRbeta repertoires from subjects exposed to, actively infected with, or recovered from COVID-19 were included in the dataset. The sample metadata nearly always contained a de-identified subject ID, COVID-19 status, age in years and sex. A freely available public database, intended as a resource for researchers studying the immune response to SARS-CoV-2, is where the repertoires were released. The prospective study material was composed of cDNA or gDNA derived from T cells, B-cell-depleted T cells, or PBMCs. HLA class I and class II types, where available, came from metadata supplied by the sample provider rather than from assay-based typing. Overall study results and their limits: Clinical and demographic metadata were provided uncurated, with the amount varying by source and participant.

Note on this clone: This clone's antigen is unknown. Base qualities are not provided; no much larger clone lies one nucleotide away.

A second Seattle source provided samples from volunteer blood donors who had recovered from COVID-19. Collaborating institutions collected whole blood in K2EDTA tubes following their own protocols. For TCRbeta analysis, collaborators shipped samples as frozen whole blood, isolated PBMCs, or DNA extracted from either of those sample types. TCRbeta CDR3 regions were amplified from genomic DNA using the immunoSEQ Assay, a bias-controlled multiplex PCR. The authors' analysis ran thus. The number of nucleated cells in each sample was estimated from the amplification of reference gene primers within the assay. To quantify the absolute abundance of each unique TCRbeta CDR3 rearrangement, sequence reads were collapsed and filtered. Productive Simpson clonality was computed per sample as the square root of Simpson's diversity index over productive rearrangements. TCRdb holds this immuneACCESS table with in-frame rearrangements only. Some clones are missing; in checked studies, unresolved V genes explain under half, and the rest has no known cause. From that table come the V and J calls and clone size; the DNA was used to work out D and trimming. The sample table lists 190,000 or so clones, roughly 80% of them with a count of one. Jointly, the top ten make up approximately 12% of the sample.

The V and J ends are trimmed by 5 bases and 1 base, leaving 18 bases between them. CDR3 length: 15 amino acids, cysteine to phenylalanine. The CDR3 DNA has 45 bases and is translated from base 1. Sequences GTSNPN (CDR1) and SVGIG (CDR2) are obtained from the germline V gene (reference sequence). The V and J genes are TRBV30 and TRBJ2-7, and the D gene may be TRBD2, 7 bases matching. The sample taken for sequencing was peripheral blood. The source is a man aged 50-60 years who had recovered from COVID-19. The nucleotide sequence reads TGTGCCTGGTCCCGGGGGGCCAGAAAGTCCTACGAGCAGTACTTC. Protein translation: CAWSRGARKSYEQYF. Where the CDR3 stops, the reference TRBV30 and TRBJ2-7 genes take over; the full variable domain is SQTIHQWPATLVQPVGSPLSLECTVEGTSNPNLYWYRQAAGRGLQLLFYSVGIGQISSEVPQNLSASRPQDRQFILSSKKLLLSDSGFYLCAWSRGARKSYEQYFGPGTRLTVT.